A single TCR beta chain is shown here with its context. At the DNA level, this CDR3 is encoded by other sequences in the same sample as well. The germline V and J ends were trimmed by 2 bases and 5 bases, with 10 bases remaining between them. CDR1 and CDR2 from the germline V gene are KGHSH and LQKENI. The CDR3 spans 14 residues. The data belong to a study of blood T cell repertoires in COVID-19. Study context: Sites in the United States, Italy and Spain provided acute and convalescent COVID-19 samples. PBMCs, B-cell-depleted T cells, or T cells were the source of the cDNA or gDNA that made up the material.

In the source study's methods: From reference gene primer amplification, estimates of nucleated cell counts were derived. Clones were read by immunoSEQ multiplex PCR, and TCRdb kept only the in-frame ones, dropping some. The V and J calls and clone size come from that table; D and trimming were worked out from the DNA. The sample includes around 430,000 clones, about 91% of them seen just once. The V gene is TRBV18, the J gene TRBJ2-1, with D possibly matching TRBD2 (5 bases). The specimen sequenced was peripheral blood. The origin of this receptor is a woman in her fifties or sixties with COVID-19, enrolled during active disease. CDR3 bases: TGTGCCAGCTCACCAAGAGGGCGCGACAATGAGCAGTTCTTC. Its protein product is CASSPRGRDNEQFF.